A selection of T cell receptor beta chains follows, all from one sample in a study of beta chain features in type 1 diabetes. Profiling relied on immunoSEQ multiplex PCR, and the TCRdb table lists in-frame clones only, not all of them. This table has about 120,000 clones, 16% appearing once. The sequenced material came from central memory CD4+ T cells from blood. These receptors all come from a man younger than 45 with type 1 diabetes. CDR3s include the opening cysteine and the closing phenylalanine or tryptophan. The order of the fields is V gene, CDR3 length, clone size, J gene, D gene, CDR3 protein, CDR3 DNA. The D gene is left open where the match is weak. Not every row has a clone size; where given, it reads once, few, many or a size class.

V gene: TRBV7-9; CDR3 length: 13; clone size: .; J gene: TRBJ2-5; D gene: .; CDR3 protein: CASSFSQPETQYF; CDR3 DNA: TGTGCCAGCAGCTTTTCACAACCAGAGACCCAGTACTTC
V gene: TRBV9; CDR3 length: 16; clone size: .; J gene: TRBJ2-2; D gene: .; CDR3 protein: CASSVVLGTHTGELFF; CDR3 DNA: TGTGCCAGCAGCGTAGTGTTGGGAACCCACACCGGGGAGCTGTTTTTT
V gene: TRBV5-6; CDR3 length: 14; clone size: .; J gene: TRBJ2-3; D gene: TRBD2; CDR3 protein: CASSLGLAADTQYF; CDR3 DNA: TGTGCCAGCAGCTTGGGACTAGCGGCAGATACGCAGTATTTT
V gene: TRBV19; CDR3 length: 16; clone size: few; J gene: TRBJ1-4; D gene: .; CDR3 protein: CASTTSGRATNEKLFF; CDR3 DNA: TGTGCCAGTACCACGTCCGGCAGGGCAACTAATGAAAAACTGTTTTTT
V gene: TRBV18; CDR3 length: 17; clone size: .; J gene: TRBJ2-3; D gene: TRBD2; CDR3 protein: CASSPPQTSGGSDTQYF; CDR3 DNA: TGTGCCAGCTCACCACCCCAGACTAGCGGGGGGTCAGATACGCAGTATTTT
V gene: TRBV7-2; CDR3 length: 14; clone size: .; J gene: TRBJ2-3; D gene: .; CDR3 protein: CASSFAGGTDTQYF; CDR3 DNA: TGTGCCAGCAGTTTCGCCGGGGGCACAGATACGCAGTATTTT
V gene: TRBV5-1; CDR3 length: 15; clone size: .; J gene: TRBJ2-1; D gene: TRBD2; CDR3 protein: CASSPAGGSYNEQFF; CDR3 DNA: TGCGCCAGCAGCCCGGCGGGGGGCTCCTACAATGAGCAGTTCTTC
V gene: TRBV30; CDR3 length: 11; clone size: .; J gene: TRBJ1-4; D gene: .; CDR3 protein: CAWSVGEKLFF; CDR3 DNA: TGTGCCTGGAGTGTAGGGGAAAAACTGTTTTTT
V gene: TRBV6-5; CDR3 length: 15; clone size: .; J gene: TRBJ2-5; D gene: .; CDR3 protein: CASSSQEGSQETQYF; CDR3 DNA: TGTGCCAGCAGTTCCCAGGAGGGGTCCCAAGAGACCCAGTACTTC
V gene: TRBV7-8; CDR3 length: 15; clone size: many; J gene: TRBJ2-3; D gene: .; CDR3 protein: CASSPLGQITDTQYF; CDR3 DNA: TGTGCCAGCAGCCCACTGGGGCAGATCACAGATACGCAGTATTTT
V gene: TRBV5-4; CDR3 length: 16; clone size: few; J gene: TRBJ2-2; D gene: TRBD2; CDR3 protein: CASSWTSGANTGELFF; CDR3 DNA: TGTGCCAGCAGCTGGACTAGCGGGGCGAACACCGGGGAGCTGTTTTTT
V gene: TRBV7-3; CDR3 length: 14; clone size: few; J gene: TRBJ2-3; D gene: .; CDR3 protein: CASSFGAAPDTQYF; CDR3 DNA: TGTGCCAGCAGCTTTGGGGCGGCCCCAGATACGCAGTATTTT
V gene: TRBV30; CDR3 length: 14; clone size: .; J gene: TRBJ2-5; D gene: TRBD1; CDR3 protein: CAWSWTGGGETQYF; CDR3 DNA: TGTGCCTGGAGTTGGACAGGGGGCGGGGAGACCCAGTACTTC
V gene: TRBV7-2; CDR3 length: 14; clone size: .; J gene: TRBJ2-2; D gene: .; CDR3 protein: CASSLVVGTGELFF; CDR3 DNA: TGTGCCAGCAGCTTAGTAGTAGGCACCGGGGAGCTGTTTTTT
V gene: TRBV5-6; CDR3 length: 15; clone size: few; J gene: TRBJ1-5; D gene: TRBD1; CDR3 protein: CASSLVGQGTQPQHF; CDR3 DNA: TGTGCCAGCAGCTTGGTGGGACAGGGAACCCAGCCCCAGCATTTT
V gene: TRBV7-9; CDR3 length: 15; clone size: many; J gene: TRBJ2-3; D gene: TRBD1; CDR3 protein: CASTFGTGVADTQYF; CDR3 DNA: TGTGCCAGCACTTTCGGGACAGGGGTCGCAGATACGCAGTATTTT
V gene: TRBV14; CDR3 length: 15; clone size: few; J gene: TRBJ2-7; D gene: TRBD1; CDR3 protein: CASSQERTGSYEQYF; CDR3 DNA: TGTGCCAGCAGCCAAGAACGGACAGGGTCCTACGAGCAGTACTTC
V gene: TRBV5-1; CDR3 length: 13; clone size: few; J gene: TRBJ2-5; D gene: .; CDR3 protein: CASSAMVQETQYF; CDR3 DNA: TGCGCCAGCAGCGCCATGGTCCAAGAGACCCAGTACTTC
V gene: TRBV9; CDR3 length: 17; clone size: .; J gene: TRBJ2-6; D gene: TRBD2; CDR3 protein: CASSVVPGGSGANVLTF; CDR3 DNA: TGTGCCAGCAGCGTAGTGCCGGGGGGCTCTGGGGCCAACGTCCTGACTTTC
V gene: TRBV29-1; CDR3 length: 14; clone size: few; J gene: TRBJ1-2; D gene: .; CDR3 protein: CSVEGAGNNYGYTF; CDR3 DNA: TGCAGCGTTGAAGGGGCAGGGAACAACTATGGCTACACCTTC
V gene: TRBV27; CDR3 length: 19; clone size: medium-sized; J gene: TRBJ2-3; D gene: TRBD2; CDR3 protein: CATRTVVTRKSGGADTQYF; CDR3 DNA: TGTGCCACGAGGACAGTCGTCACGAGGAAGAGCGGGGGGGCAGATACGCAGTATTTT
V gene: TRBV7-2; CDR3 length: 15; clone size: .; J gene: TRBJ1-2; D gene: TRBD1; CDR3 protein: CASSLALGTGYGYTF; CDR3 DNA: TGTGCCAGCAGCTTAGCGCTCGGGACAGGGTATGGCTACACCTTC